The 4 T cell receptor beta chains below were found in one sample sequenced in a study of cytomegalovirus exposure and HLA in healthy donors. Use of 60 Vbeta and 13 Jbeta primers characterized the PCR. Clones were sequenced by immunoSEQ multiplex PCR, and TCRdb holds only the in-frame ones, with some missing. The sample shows roughly 89,000 clones, approximately 69% of them seen only once. Sequenced sample: PBMCs. These TCRs come from a woman between 45 and 60 years old in good health and CMV-seropositive.

The J gene is TRBJ2-1, the V gene TRBV28; D may be TRBD2 (6 bases). The V gene's germline CDR1 is MDHEN and CDR2 SYDVKM. V dropped 1 base and J dropped 7 bases, with 8 bases sitting between them. The CDR3 loop spans 13 amino acids. In nucleotides, the CDR3 is TGTGCCAGCAGTTTATATCGGGAGAATGAGCAGTTCTTC. Protein product: CASSLYRENEQFF. Together with reference TRBV28 and TRBJ2-1, the CDR3 gives the full variable domain: DVKVTQSSRYLVKRTGEKVFLECVQDMDHENMFWYRQDPGLGLRLIYFSYDVKMKEKGDIPEGYSVSREKKERFSLILESASTNQTSMYLCASSLYRENEQFFGPGTRLTVL.

This chain joins TRBV18 and TRBJ2-7; D unclear. This CDR3 spans 14 amino acids. Trimming cost V 1 base and J 0 bases, with 7 bases left between them. The germline gives CDR1 KGHSH, CDR2 LQKENI. CDR3 in DNA: TGTGCCAGCTCACCACTCCAGGCCTCCTACGAGCAGTACTTC. It is translated as CASSPLQASYEQYF.

CDR3 nucleotide sequence: TGTGCCAGCAGTGGAGACATTTCCTACGAGCAGTACTTC. Encoded protein: CASSGDISYEQYF. The chain is built from TRBV6-1 and TRBJ2-7; D call uncertain. V was cut by 4 bases and J by 1 base, with 8 bases left in between. Germline V gives CDR1 MNHNS, CDR2 SASEGT. This CDR3 is built from 13 residues.

This sequence joins TRBV27 and TRBJ1-1, with D perhaps matching TRBD1 (5 bases). The CDR3 is made up of 13 amino acids. The germline gives CDR1 MNHEY, CDR2 SMNVEV (reference sequence). V was trimmed by 3 bases and J by 5 bases, leaving 10 bases between them. The CDR3 protein is CASSFQGGTEAFF. The CDR3 DNA is TGTGCCAGCAGTTTCCAGGGTGGAACTGAAGCTTTCTTT.